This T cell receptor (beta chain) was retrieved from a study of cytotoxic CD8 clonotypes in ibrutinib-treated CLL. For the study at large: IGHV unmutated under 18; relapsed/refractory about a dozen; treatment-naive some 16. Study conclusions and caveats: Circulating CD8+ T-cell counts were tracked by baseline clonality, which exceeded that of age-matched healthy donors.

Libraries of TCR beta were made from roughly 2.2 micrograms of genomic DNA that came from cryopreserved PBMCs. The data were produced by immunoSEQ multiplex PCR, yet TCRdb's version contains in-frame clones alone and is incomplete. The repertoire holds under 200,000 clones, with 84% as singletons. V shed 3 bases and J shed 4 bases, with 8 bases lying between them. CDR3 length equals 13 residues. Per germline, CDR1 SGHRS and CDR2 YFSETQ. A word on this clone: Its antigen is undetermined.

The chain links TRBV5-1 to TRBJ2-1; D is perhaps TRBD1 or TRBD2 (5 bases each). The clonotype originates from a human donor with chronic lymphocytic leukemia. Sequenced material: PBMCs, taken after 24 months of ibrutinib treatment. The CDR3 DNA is TGCGCCAGCAGCTGGGACGGGTACAATGAGCAGTTCTTC. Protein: CASSWDGYNEQFF.